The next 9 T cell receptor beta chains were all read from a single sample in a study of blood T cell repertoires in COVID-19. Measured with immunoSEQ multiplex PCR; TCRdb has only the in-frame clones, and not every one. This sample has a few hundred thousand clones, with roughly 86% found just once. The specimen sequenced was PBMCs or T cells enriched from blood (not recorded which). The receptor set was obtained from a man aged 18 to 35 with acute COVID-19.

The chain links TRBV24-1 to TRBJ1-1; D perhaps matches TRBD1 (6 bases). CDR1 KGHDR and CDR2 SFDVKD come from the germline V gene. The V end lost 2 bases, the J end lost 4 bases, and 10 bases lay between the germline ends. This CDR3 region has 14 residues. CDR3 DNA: TGTGCCACCAGTGATTCAGGGGTTATCACTGAAGCTTTCTTT. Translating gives CATSDSGVITEAFF.

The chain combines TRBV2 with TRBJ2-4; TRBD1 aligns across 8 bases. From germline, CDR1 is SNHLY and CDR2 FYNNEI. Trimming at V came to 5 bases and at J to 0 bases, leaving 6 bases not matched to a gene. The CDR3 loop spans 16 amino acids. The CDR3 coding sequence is TGTGCCAGCAGTAGCGGACAGGGTCTAGCCAAAAACATTCAGTACTTC. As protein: CASSSGQGLAKNIQYF.

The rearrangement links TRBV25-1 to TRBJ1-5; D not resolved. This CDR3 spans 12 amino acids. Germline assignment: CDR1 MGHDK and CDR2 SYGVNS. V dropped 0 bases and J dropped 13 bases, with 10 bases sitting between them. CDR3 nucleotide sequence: TGTGCCAGCAGTGAATATGTCGGGGTACAGCATTTT. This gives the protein CASSEYVGVQHF.

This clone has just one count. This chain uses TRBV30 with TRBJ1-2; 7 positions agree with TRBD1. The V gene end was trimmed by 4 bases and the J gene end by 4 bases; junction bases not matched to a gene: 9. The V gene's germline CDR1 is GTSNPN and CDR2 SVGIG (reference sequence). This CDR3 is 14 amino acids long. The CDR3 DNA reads TGTGCCTGGACCAGGGGGTATGCGGGCTATGGCTACACCTTC. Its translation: CAWTRGYAGYGYTF.

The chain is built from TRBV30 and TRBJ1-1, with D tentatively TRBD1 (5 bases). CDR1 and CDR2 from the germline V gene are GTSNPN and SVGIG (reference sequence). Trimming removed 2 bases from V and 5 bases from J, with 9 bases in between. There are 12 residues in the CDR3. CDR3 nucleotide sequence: TGTGCCTGGAGTCCAGGGTGGACTGAAGCTTTCTTT. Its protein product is CAWSPGWTEAFF.

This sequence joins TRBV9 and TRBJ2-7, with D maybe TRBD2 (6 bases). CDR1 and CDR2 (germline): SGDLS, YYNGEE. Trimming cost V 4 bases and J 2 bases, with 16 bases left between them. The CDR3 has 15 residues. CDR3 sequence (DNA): TGTGCCAGCAGCCCGGAATCCGGGACTCCCTACGAGCAGTACTTC. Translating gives CASSPESGTPYEQYF.

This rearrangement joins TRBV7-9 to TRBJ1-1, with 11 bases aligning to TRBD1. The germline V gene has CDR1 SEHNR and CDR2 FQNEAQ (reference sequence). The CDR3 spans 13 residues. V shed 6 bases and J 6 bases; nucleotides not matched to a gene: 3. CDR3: CASRGQGEPEAFF. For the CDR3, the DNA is TGTGCCAGCAGGGGACAGGGGGAACCTGAAGCTTTCTTT.

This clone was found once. The CDR3 spells CASSSTVGQNYGYTF. The DNA of the CDR3 is TGTGCCAGCAGCTCAACCGTGGGACAGAACTATGGCTACACCTTC. V and J are TRBV9 and TRBJ1-2; 7 nucleotides match TRBD1. J gave up 2 bases and V 4 bases, and 8 bases lay outside the gene matches. Per the germline V gene, CDR1 is SGDLS and CDR2 is YYNGEE. The CDR3 consists of 15 residues.

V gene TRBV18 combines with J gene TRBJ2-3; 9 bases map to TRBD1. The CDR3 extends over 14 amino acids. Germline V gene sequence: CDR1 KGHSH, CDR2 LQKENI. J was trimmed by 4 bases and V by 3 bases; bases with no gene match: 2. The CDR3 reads CASSPGQGPDTQYF. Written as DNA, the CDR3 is TGTGCCAGCTCACCGGGACAGGGACCAGATACGCAGTATTTT.